A selection of T cell receptor beta chains follows, all from one sample in a study of shared clonotypes between healthy human individuals. Only in-frame clones appear in the TCRdb table, and some are missing; sequencing was by immunoSEQ multiplex PCR. Among a few hundred thousand clones listed, around 70% were seen once. The sample taken for sequencing was memory CD4+ T cells sorted from blood. The receptors stem from a man aged 30-40 years in good health. Each CDR3 is given with its conserved first and last residue. Each record gives: CDR3 protein, CDR3 DNA, V gene, D gene, clone size, J gene. D genes are given only for firm matches. Clone size is not always given. Where it is, it says once, few, many or a class for expanded clones.

cdr3_aa: CASSPWGQGGNTGELFF
cdr3_nt: TGTGCCAGCAGCCCCTGGGGGCAGGGTGGCAACACCGGGGAGCTGTTTTTT
v_call: TRBV5-8
d_call: -
clone_size: -
j_call: TRBJ2-2

cdr3_aa: CASSEARTGEPAQPQHF
cdr3_nt: TGTGCCAGCAGTGAAGCGAGGACAGGGGAGCCGGCTCAGCCCCAGCATTTT
v_call: TRBV6-1
d_call: TRBD1
clone_size: -
j_call: TRBJ1-5

cdr3_aa: CASSIFGSSNYGYTF
cdr3_nt: TGTGCCAGTAGTATTTTTGGAAGCTCTAACTATGGCTACACCTTC
v_call: TRBV19
d_call: -
clone_size: -
j_call: TRBJ1-2

cdr3_aa: CASSLLRAGTGELFF
cdr3_nt: TGCGCCAGCAGCTTGTTAAGGGCGGGCACCGGGGAGCTGTTTTTT
v_call: TRBV5-1
d_call: -
clone_size: -
j_call: TRBJ2-2

cdr3_aa: CASSPPGQASYEQYF
cdr3_nt: TGTGCCAGCAGTCCACCGGGACAGGCGTCCTACGAGCAGTACTTC
v_call: TRBV28
d_call: TRBD1
clone_size: -
j_call: TRBJ2-7

cdr3_aa: CASSQRTGRNTEAFF
cdr3_nt: TGTGCCAGCAGCCAAAGGACTGGTCGGAACACTGAAGCTTTCTTT
v_call: TRBV14
d_call: -
clone_size: few
j_call: TRBJ1-1

cdr3_aa: CASTNQGWETQYF
cdr3_nt: TGTGCCAGCACCAACCAGGGGTGGGAGACCCAGTACTTC
v_call: TRBV28
d_call: -
clone_size: -
j_call: TRBJ2-5

cdr3_aa: CASSEVGATDTQYF
cdr3_nt: TGTGCCAGCAGCGAGGTCGGGGCCACAGATACGCAGTATTTT
v_call: TRBV7-2
d_call: -
clone_size: -
j_call: TRBJ2-3

cdr3_aa: CAIGTSGKFAGTDTQYF
cdr3_nt: TGTGCCATCGGGACTAGCGGGAAATTTGCTGGCACAGATACGCAGTATTTT
v_call: TRBV2
d_call: TRBD2
clone_size: once
j_call: TRBJ2-3

cdr3_aa: CASSFWASGSPYNEQFF
cdr3_nt: TGCGCCAGCAGCTTCTGGGCTAGCGGGAGCCCTTACAATGAGCAGTTCTTC
v_call: TRBV5-1
d_call: TRBD2
clone_size: -
j_call: TRBJ2-1

cdr3_aa: CASSQGSEGLGYEQFF
cdr3_nt: TGCGCCAGCAGCCAAGGGTCTGAGGGGCTCGGCTATGAGCAGTTCTTC
v_call: TRBV4-1
d_call: -
clone_size: -
j_call: TRBJ2-1

cdr3_aa: CASSLAGTLSNQPQHF
cdr3_nt: TGTGCCAGCAGCTTGGCCGGGACACTAAGCAATCAGCCCCAGCATTTT
v_call: TRBV5-6
d_call: -
clone_size: -
j_call: TRBJ1-5

cdr3_aa: CASSEAGGGQYF
cdr3_nt: TGCGCCAGCAGTGAGGCAGGTGGTGGGCAGTACTTC
v_call: TRBV10-1
d_call: -
clone_size: few
j_call: TRBJ2-7

cdr3_aa: CASSETARGQHYGYTF
cdr3_nt: TGTGCCAGCAGTGAAACCGCCAGGGGGCAACACTATGGCTACACCTTC
v_call: TRBV2
d_call: TRBD1
clone_size: -
j_call: TRBJ1-2

cdr3_aa: CASSLGASRTGELFF
cdr3_nt: TGTGCCAGCAGCTTAGGAGCTAGCCGAACCGGGGAGCTGTTTTTT
v_call: TRBV11-2
d_call: -
clone_size: once
j_call: TRBJ2-2

cdr3_aa: CASSLLRLAGGETQYF
cdr3_nt: TGTGCCAGCAGCCTCCTAAGGCTAGCGGGGGGGGAGACCCAGTACTTC
v_call: TRBV7-8
d_call: TRBD2
clone_size: -
j_call: TRBJ2-5

cdr3_aa: CASSKTSGAYEQYF
cdr3_nt: TGTGCCAGCAGTAAGACTAGCGGGGCCTACGAGCAGTACTTC
v_call: TRBV27
d_call: TRBD2
clone_size: few
j_call: TRBJ2-7

cdr3_aa: CASSLTSGSNEQFF
cdr3_nt: TGTGCCAGCAGCTTGACTAGCGGGAGTAATGAGCAGTTCTTC
v_call: TRBV5-4
d_call: TRBD2
clone_size: -
j_call: TRBJ2-1

cdr3_aa: CAAMDRVRYEQYF
cdr3_nt: TGTGCCGCGATGGACAGGGTTCGGTACGAGCAGTACTTC
v_call: TRBV6-6
d_call: TRBD1
clone_size: -
j_call: TRBJ2-7

cdr3_aa: CAISERTSGRGRDEQFF
cdr3_nt: TGTGCCATCAGTGAGAGGACAAGCGGGAGGGGAAGGGATGAGCAGTTCTTC
v_call: TRBV10-3
d_call: TRBD2
clone_size: once
j_call: TRBJ2-1

cdr3_aa: CASLAANYNEQFF
cdr3_nt: TGTGCCAGCTTAGCGGCTAACTACAATGAGCAGTTCTTC
v_call: TRBV28
d_call: -
clone_size: -
j_call: TRBJ2-1

cdr3_aa: CASSAQTGVGNTIYF
cdr3_nt: TGTGCCAGCAGCGCCCAGACAGGGGTTGGAAACACCATATATTTT
v_call: TRBV7-8
d_call: TRBD1
clone_size: few
j_call: TRBJ1-3

cdr3_aa: CASSPGAAEQYF
cdr3_nt: TGTGCCAGCTCACCGGGCGCGGCCGAGCAGTACTTC
v_call: TRBV18
d_call: -
clone_size: once
j_call: TRBJ2-7

cdr3_aa: CASSQDPTPGELFF
cdr3_nt: TGTGCCAGCAGTCAGGACCCTACCCCCGGGGAGCTGTTTTTT
v_call: TRBV6-1
d_call: -
clone_size: -
j_call: TRBJ2-2

cdr3_aa: CASSHTNKKQYF
cdr3_nt: TGTGCCAGCAGCCACACAAATAAGAAGCAGTACTTC
v_call: TRBV5-6
d_call: -
clone_size: -
j_call: TRBJ2-7

cdr3_aa: CSVLSKPTSFGEQFF
cdr3_nt: TGCAGCGTTTTATCCAAACCCACTAGCTTTGGGGAGCAGTTCTTC
v_call: TRBV29-1
d_call: -
clone_size: -
j_call: TRBJ2-1

cdr3_aa: CASSLEWSEKLFF
cdr3_nt: TGTGCCAGCAGCTTGGAATGGAGTGAAAAACTGTTTTTT
v_call: TRBV5-4
d_call: -
clone_size: -
j_call: TRBJ1-4

cdr3_aa: CASSFGGAGNTIYF
cdr3_nt: TGTGCCAGCAGCTTTGGAGGAGCCGGAAACACCATATATTTT
v_call: TRBV7-2
d_call: -
clone_size: once
j_call: TRBJ1-3

cdr3_aa: CASSRLAARGELFF
cdr3_nt: TGTGCCAGCAGTCGACTAGCGGCCCGGGGGGAGCTGTTTTTT
v_call: TRBV2
d_call: TRBD2
clone_size: -
j_call: TRBJ2-2

cdr3_aa: CASSTQAGGVNEQFF
cdr3_nt: TGTGCCAGTAGTACCCAAGCGGGTGGGGTCAATGAGCAGTTCTTC
v_call: TRBV19
d_call: -
clone_size: -
j_call: TRBJ2-1

cdr3_aa: CASSPRLKYGYTF
cdr3_nt: TGTGCCAGCTCACCACGACTGAAATATGGCTACACCTTC
v_call: TRBV18
d_call: -
clone_size: -
j_call: TRBJ1-2

cdr3_aa: CASQGNLNTGELFF
cdr3_nt: TGTGCCAGCCAAGGGAACTTGAACACCGGGGAGCTGTTTTTT
v_call: TRBV6-1
d_call: -
clone_size: few
j_call: TRBJ2-2

cdr3_aa: CASGYGAYEQYF
cdr3_nt: TGTGCTAGTGGTTACGGGGCTTACGAGCAGTACTTC
v_call: TRBV12-5
d_call: -
clone_size: -
j_call: TRBJ2-7

cdr3_aa: CASSQDTGANPSGELFF
cdr3_nt: TGCGCCAGCAGCCAAGATACAGGGGCTAATCCGTCCGGGGAGCTGTTTTTT
v_call: TRBV4-3
d_call: TRBD1
clone_size: -
j_call: TRBJ2-2

cdr3_aa: CASSLGIRDGYTF
cdr3_nt: TGTGCCAGCAGTCTTGGAATCAGAGATGGCTACACCTTC
v_call: TRBV6-5
d_call: -
clone_size: -
j_call: TRBJ1-2

cdr3_aa: CASSPPHETQYF
cdr3_nt: TGTGCCAGCTCACCACCGCACGAGACCCAGTACTTC
v_call: TRBV18
d_call: -
clone_size: -
j_call: TRBJ2-5

cdr3_aa: CASSLNTGRQFF
cdr3_nt: TGTGCCAGCAGCTTAAATACAGGGAGGCAGTTCTTC
v_call: TRBV5-5
d_call: -
clone_size: -
j_call: TRBJ2-1

cdr3_aa: CASSLLAGGYNEQFF
cdr3_nt: TGTGCCAGCAGTCTACTAGCGGGGGGCTACAATGAGCAGTTCTTC
v_call: TRBV6-1
d_call: TRBD2
clone_size: -
j_call: TRBJ2-1

cdr3_aa: CASSPQGLAGAPYNEQFF
cdr3_nt: TGTGCCAGCAGTCCACAAGGACTAGCGGGAGCCCCCTACAATGAGCAGTTCTTC
v_call: TRBV27
d_call: TRBD2
clone_size: -
j_call: TRBJ2-1

cdr3_aa: CASSASGNLYEQYF
cdr3_nt: TGTGCCAGCAGCGCCTCAGGGAATCTCTACGAGCAGTACTTC
v_call: TRBV7-7
d_call: -
clone_size: many
j_call: TRBJ2-7

cdr3_aa: CAWSSDYYGYTF
cdr3_nt: TGTGCCTGGAGTTCGGATTATTATGGCTACACCTTC
v_call: TRBV30
d_call: -
clone_size: -
j_call: TRBJ1-2

cdr3_aa: CASSPWTSGSQETQYF
cdr3_nt: TGTGCCAGCAGCCCTTGGACTAGCGGTTCTCAAGAGACCCAGTACTTC
v_call: TRBV5-5
d_call: TRBD2
clone_size: once
j_call: TRBJ2-5

cdr3_aa: CAWAIGDYGYTF
cdr3_nt: TGTGCCTGGGCGATTGGGGACTATGGCTACACCTTC
v_call: TRBV30
d_call: -
clone_size: -
j_call: TRBJ1-2

cdr3_aa: CAIGGFRYEQYF
cdr3_nt: TGTGCCATCGGGGGGTTCCGGTACGAGCAGTACTTC
v_call: TRBV10-3
d_call: -
clone_size: -
j_call: TRBJ2-7

cdr3_aa: CASSQFTGSGTEAFF
cdr3_nt: TGTGCCAGCTCACAATTCACAGGGTCGGGGACTGAAGCTTTCTTT
v_call: TRBV18
d_call: -
clone_size: many
j_call: TRBJ1-1

cdr3_aa: CASSVVRGMNTEAFF
cdr3_nt: TGTGCCAGCAGCGTAGTGCGCGGGATGAACACTGAAGCTTTCTTT
v_call: TRBV9
d_call: -
clone_size: -
j_call: TRBJ1-1

cdr3_aa: CASSWLSGGVGNEQFF
cdr3_nt: TGTGCCAGCAGCTGGTTGTCGGGAGGGGTCGGAAATGAGCAGTTCTTC
v_call: TRBV11-3
d_call: TRBD2
clone_size: -
j_call: TRBJ2-1

cdr3_aa: CASSGGFTNNEQFF
cdr3_nt: TGTGCCAGCAGTGGGGGGTTTACGAACAATGAGCAGTTCTTC
v_call: TRBV2
d_call: -
clone_size: -
j_call: TRBJ2-1

cdr3_aa: CASRRDRDRTQYF
cdr3_nt: TGTGCCAGCAGACGAGACAGGGACCGGACCCAGTACTTC
v_call: TRBV6-5
d_call: TRBD1
clone_size: -
j_call: TRBJ2-5

cdr3_aa: CASSNRQAAKNIQYF
cdr3_nt: TGTGCCAGCAGTAACAGACAGGCAGCCAAAAACATTCAGTACTTC
v_call: TRBV28
d_call: -
clone_size: -
j_call: TRBJ2-4

cdr3_aa: CASSMDKLSNQPQHF
cdr3_nt: TGTGCCAGTAGTATGGACAAGCTTAGCAATCAGCCCCAGCATTTT
v_call: TRBV19
d_call: -
clone_size: -
j_call: TRBJ1-5

cdr3_aa: CASAFGAREQYF
cdr3_nt: TGTGCCAGCGCCTTTGGGGCTAGGGAGCAGTACTTC
v_call: TRBV28
d_call: -
clone_size: -
j_call: TRBJ2-7

cdr3_aa: CASSSDRGKNTIYF
cdr3_nt: TGTGCCAGCAGTTCGGACAGGGGAAAGAACACCATATATTTT
v_call: TRBV27
d_call: TRBD1
clone_size: -
j_call: TRBJ1-3